Following are 8 T cell receptor beta chains from one sample sequenced in a study of shared clonotypes between healthy human individuals. Positively selected for CCR7, the CD45RO-negative cells used as naive CD8 cells excluded terminally differentiated effector memory CD45RA+ cells. The data were produced by immunoSEQ multiplex PCR, yet TCRdb's version contains in-frame clones alone and is incomplete. This repertoire shows about 2 million clones, roughly 94% found once; its top ten account for approximately 1%. The sample consisted of naive CD8+ T cells sorted from blood. These receptors were obtained from a man in his late teens or twenties in good health.

DNA for the CDR3: TGTGCCAGTCTACAGGAACTGAACACTGAAGCTTTCTTT. Protein: CASLQELNTEAFF. The chain uses TRBV6-5 and TRBJ1-1, with D tentatively TRBD1 (5 bases). The germline V and J ends were trimmed by 9 bases and 0 bases, with 11 bases remaining between them. Germline V gives CDR1 MNHEY, CDR2 SVGAGI. CDR3 size: 13 residues.

The chain uses TRBV4-1 and TRBJ2-7; D tentatively fits TRBD1 or TRBD2 (6 bases each). Per germline, CDR1 MGHRA and CDR2 YSYEKL. The V end was cut by 2 bases, the J end by 5 bases, with 16 bases between. The CDR3 has 15 residues. The CDR3 region has the DNA TGCGCCAGCAGCCAAAGACCGGGGGCAGGGGACGAGCAGTACTTC. Amino acid sequence: CASSQRPGAGDEQYF.

The DNA for the CDR3 is TGTGCCAGCACCACTACACGGGAGTCCTACAATGAGCAGTTCTTC. Its protein product is CASTTTRESYNEQFF. The genes are TRBV28 and TRBJ2-1; D is perhaps TRBD2 (6 bases). Germline V CDR1 and CDR2: MDHEN, SYDVKM. CDR3 size: 15 residues. Trimming stripped 7 bases from V and 1 base from J, with 14 bases between.

This clone was counted a single time. This chain links TRBV10-3 with TRBJ1-6; D is uncertain. The CDR3 runs 14 residues. V lost 0 bases, J lost 7 bases, and 7 bases lay in between. Germline V gene sequence: CDR1 ENHRY, CDR2 SYGVKD. The CDR3 bases are TGTGCCATCAGTGAGTCGATGGGAAATTCACCCCTCCACTTT. Amino acid sequence: CAISESMGNSPLHF.

This chain uses TRBV6-1 with TRBJ1-6; no reliable D call. The germline V gene has CDR1 MNHNS and CDR2 SASEGT. Trimming left V 3 bases short and J 3 bases short, with 12 bases between. The CDR3 is made up of 16 amino acids. This CDR3 is CASSDFLELYNSPLHF. As DNA, the CDR3 is TGTGCCAGCAGTGATTTTTTAGAGCTCTATAATTCACCCCTCCACTTT.

This clone occurred once. The CDR3 bases are TGCGCCAGCAGCACGATAGCGGGATCCGACGGGGAGCTGTTTTTT. It yields the protein CASSTIAGSDGELFF. The chain has TRBV4-3 and TRBJ2-2, with 8 bases matching TRBD2. V lost 5 bases, J lost 7 bases, and 9 bases stayed unmatched. CDR1 LGHNA and CDR2 YSLEER come from the germline V gene. CDR3 length: 15 residues.

This chain connects TRBV4-3 to TRBJ1-3; D is unclear. Germline CDR1 reads LGHNA; CDR2 reads YSLEER. With 0 bases removed from V and 0 bases from J, the gap between germline ends came to 3 bases. The CDR3 runs 14 residues. CDR3 residues: CASSQDPSGNTIYF. The CDR3 DNA follows: TGCGCCAGCAGCCAAGACCCCTCTGGAAACACCATATATTTT.

The chain recombines TRBV5-6 with TRBJ1-1, with 12 nucleotides matching TRBD1. The junction had 6 bases not matched to a gene; V was cut back by 2 bases and J by 7 bases. Germline V gives CDR1 SGHDT, CDR2 YYEEEE. CDR3 length: 15 amino acids. CDR3 DNA: TGTGCCAGCAGCTTCGGGACAGGGGGCCCCGGTGAAGCTTTCTTT. Protein sequence: CASSFGTGGPGEAFF.